These 2 T cell receptor beta chains were sequenced from one sample in a study of spatial heterogeneity in lung cancer. From the 5' RACE reads, TCRdb called clonotypes with MiXCR, one entry per CDR3 protein. The data hold tens of thousands of distinct CDR3 sequences, with roughly 4.6% observed a single time. Time point reported: sample taken at primary tumor resection. The input material, whole RNA from tumor, nontumor lung or frozen PBMC, was sequenced unsorted. This material consisted of PBMCs, taken at surgery. The receptor source for this set is a male donor with early-stage non-small cell lung cancer.

This clonotype was detected ten times or more. This chain uses TRBV5-1 with TRBJ2-5, with D possibly matching TRBD2 (6 bases). Looked up from germline, CDR1 is SGHRS and CDR2 is YFSETQ. Trimming took off 3 bases at V and 3 bases at J, with 12 bases between the two ends. The CDR3 is 14 residues long. CDR3 region: CASSWGLNEETQYF. Here the CDR3 DNA reads TGCGCCAGCAGCTGGGGACTGAACGAAGAGACCCAGTACTTC.

This clonotype showed up many times. The chain employs TRBV10-3 and TRBJ2-3; D not certain. The length of the CDR3 is 12 residues. CDR1 and CDR2 from the germline V gene are ENHRY and SYGVKD. V was cut by 8 bases and J by 4 bases, with 10 bases left in between. DNA of the CDR3: TGTGCCATCGGGGAAGGTGCAGATACGCAGTATTTT. Residues: CAIGEGADTQYF.